The 12 T cell receptor beta chains given below trace back to one sample, sequenced in a study of CXCR3-negative and CXCR3-positive naive CD8 T cells. Which antigens these TCRs recognize remains unknown. Whole-study findings and limits: CXCR3-positive naive cells carried more hydrophobic TRB CDR3s than CXCR3-negative naive cells did.

The study made its TRB cDNA libraries by 5' RACE, adding UMI labels. TCRdb re-called the 5' RACE reads; one entry per CDR3 protein, DNA not given. This table lists 150,000 or so distinct CDR3 sequences. The sequenced material came from naive CXCR3+ CD8+ T cells from blood. Subset in this sample: CD45RO-CCR7+CD27+CD95- naive CD8+ T cells expressing CXCR3 (TNR3+). Every receptor here comes from a human donor in good health. Some clones in this sample may be carry-over from other donors' samples.

The chain carries TRBV6-2 or TRBV6-3 and TRBJ1-5; without DNA, the TCRdb call of TRBD1 cannot be checked. Looked up from germline, CDR1 is MNHEY and CDR2 is SVGEGT. CDR3 length: 14 residues. CDR3: CASKREGSNQPQHF.

The chain uses TRBV29-1 and TRBJ1-6. CDR3 size: 13 residues. Germline V gene data show CDR1 as SQVTM and CDR2 as ANQGSEA. This CDR3 is CSVEGPKGSPLHF.

The chain uses TRBV20-1 and TRBJ1-2. This CDR3 has 16 residues. CDR1 is DFQATT and CDR2 is SNEGSKA in the germline V gene (reference sequence). CDR3 region: CSARDLYSTGTSGYTF.

The V gene is TRBV7-9, the J gene TRBJ2-5; checking the TCRdb D call of TRBD1 is not possible without DNA. Germline V gene sequence: CDR1 SEHNR, CDR2 FQNEAQ (reference sequence). CDR3 size: 14 residues. CDR3 sequence: CASSFFQGQETQYF.

The chain recombines TRBV28 with TRBJ2-1; no DNA is available, so the TRBD1 call from TCRdb remains unchecked. The CDR3 is 14 amino acids. The germline CDR1 and CDR2 sequences are MDHEN and SYDVKM. CDR3 amino acids: CAGSLTGGGNEQFF.

This chain links TRBV29-1 with TRBJ2-2; TCRdb names TRBD1, which stays unverified in the absence of DNA. The CDR3 length is 14 residues. Germline CDR1 SQVTM, CDR2 ANQGSEA. CDR3 residues: CSGRGGFDTGELFF.

CDR3 region: CASSALQGFSEKLFF. This chain joins TRBV7-6 and TRBJ1-4. There are 15 residues in the CDR3. Germline loops: CDR1 SGHVS, CDR2 FNYEAQ.

This chain connects TRBV29-1 to TRBJ1-3. The CDR3 has 15 amino acids. Germline CDR1 is SQVTM and CDR2 is ANQGSEA. The CDR3 spells CSAVRWDFAGNTIYF.

The V and J genes are TRBV5-1 and TRBJ1-5. Germline V gene sequence: CDR1 SGHRS, CDR2 YFSETQ. This CDR3 has 16 residues. The CDR3 protein is CASSLDPVGGVQPQHF.

This chain connects TRBV21-1 to TRBJ1-5; TCRdb's D call of TRBD1 is untestable without DNA. TRBV21-1 is designated a pseudogene. This CDR3 has 15 residues. The CDR3: CASSNKGGNNQPQHF.

CDR3 region: CASSSGLTEQYF. The chain combines TRBV7-9 with TRBJ2-3; no DNA is available, so the TRBD2 call from TCRdb remains unchecked. The length of the CDR3 is 12 residues. From germline, CDR1 is SEHNR and CDR2 FQNEAQ (reference sequence).

This rearrangement joins TRBV5-1 to TRBJ2-7; no DNA is available, so the TRBD1 call from TCRdb remains unchecked. Germline-derived CDR1 and CDR2 are SGHRS and YFSETQ. This CDR3 contains 13 residues. This chain's CDR3 is CASSLDRGNEQYF.